This T cell receptor beta chain was observed in a study of OX40 agonist ivuxolimab in advanced cancers. About the investigation overall: Ivuxolimab was an agonistic, fully human IgG2 monoclonal antibody directed against OX40 (CD134), a costimulatory receptor. Intravenous ivuxolimab was administered to patients every 2 weeks at six dose levels: 0.01, 0.1, 0.3, 1.5, 3 and 10 mg/kg. Of the roughly 54 patients in dose escalation, about 20 had hepatocellular carcinoma, some 15 had melanoma, 9 had renal cell carcinoma and 9 had head and neck cancer. In the dose-escalation cohort, roughly 82% of patients were male, and the mean age was roughly 60 years with a range of roughly 20 to 79. Prior anti-PD-1, anti-PD-L1 or anti-CTLA-4 therapy was permitted, and about 40% of dose-escalation patients had received checkpoint inhibitors. Three dose-escalation patients achieved partial responses, one with hepatocellular carcinoma and two with cutaneous melanoma. The point of sequencing TCRbeta in the periphery was to test whether ivuxolimab changed TCR sequence diversity and drove clonal T-cell expansion. The monotherapy dose-escalation portion (N ≈ 50 patients) of the phase I ivuxolimab trial is reported in the paper.

For sequencing of the TCRbeta CDR3 region, genomic DNA was extracted from the sorted cells. The immunoSEQ Assay was used for sequencing of TCRbeta CDR3 regions. TCRdb mirrors the immuneACCESS table, restricted to in-frame sequences. Some clones are absent from its copies; in checked studies, under half trace to an unresolved V gene, and the reason for the others is unknown. The sample contains 48,000 or so clones, about 90% of them found a single time. About 7% of the sample rests with the top ten. For this chain, trimming is 5 bases at the V end and 0 bases at the J end, and the number of junction bases without a gene match is 8. The CDR3 covers 18 residues, taking in both the cysteine and the phenylalanine. Of all the DNA, just the CDR3 is kept, 54 bases in frame from base 1. From the germline V gene (reference sequence), CDR1 is MNHEY and CDR2 is SMNVEV. Concerning this clone itself: Its antigen has not been determined. There are no base qualities to consult, and no much larger clone falls within one base.

The full study reports these points: Clonal expansion of both CD4+ and CD8+ blood T cells was observed from baseline to week 6 at doses 0.1 to 3.0 mg/kg. Low levels of normalized T-cell clonal expansion were also seen in some nonresponding patients. After ivuxolimab, more expanded clones were found on average in CD8+ T cells than in CD4+ T cells. In partial responders in the 0.1-3.0 mg/kg groups, normalized peripheral clonal expansion was found to be among the lowest, especially among CD8+ T cells. The antigen specificity of the clonally expanded peripheral T cells was not determined.

Patients with autoimmune disease history or receiving systemic immunosuppression were excluded from the trial. Peripheral blood for TCR sequencing was drawn from every dose cohort at baseline, at cycle 4 day 1 and at cycle 7 day 1. The samples were taken from a phase I, first-in-human, multicenter, open-label dose-escalation trial of ivuxolimab. Adults with locally advanced or metastatic head and neck squamous cell, hepatocellular, melanoma or renal cell carcinoma were enrolled in the trial. CD4+ and CD8+ T cells were sorted separately from peripheral blood before TCR sequencing. The sequenced sample was CD4+ or CD8+ T cells sorted from blood, obtained in a trial of the OX40 agonist ivuxolimab. The rearranged segments are TRBV27 and TRBJ2-3, with 13 bases in between that match TRBD2. This receptor was taken from an adult with an advanced solid tumor such as melanoma, head and neck, liver or kidney cancer. The DNA reads as follows: TGTGCCAGCAGTCTTCAGACTAGCGGGGGGTCTAGCACAGATACGCAGTATTTT. Translated, this is CASSLQTSGGSSTDTQYF.